Each of the 19 T cell receptor beta chains below was sequenced from the same sample in a study of blood T cell repertoires in COVID-19. Method: immunoSEQ multiplex PCR; TCRdb's copy keeps in-frame clones and lacks some. The table lists about 200,000 clones, 85% to 90% of them singletons. The sample taken for sequencing was peripheral blood. The receptors stem from a woman aged 70-85 years with acute or convalescent COVID-19.

V and J are TRBV7-2 and TRBJ2-5; tentatively, D is TRBD1 (6 bases). V was trimmed by 1 base and J by 2 bases, leaving 14 bases between them. This CDR3 has 16 amino acids. Germline V CDR1 and CDR2: SGHTA, FQGNSA. The CDR3 DNA reads as TGTGCCAGCAGCTTAGGGGCAGGGGCCCTTCAAGAGACCCAGTACTTC. It codes for CASSLGAGALQETQYF.

The chain recombines TRBV28 with TRBJ2-2; 7 nucleotides align to TRBD1. The length of the CDR3 is 15 residues. Germline trimming cut 6 bases from V and 6 bases from J; bases unmatched to any gene: 10. CDR1 and CDR2 from the germline V gene are MDHEN and SYDVKM. CDR3 sequence: CASSGQAVEAGELFF. In DNA form, the CDR3 reads TGTGCCAGCAGCGGACAGGCTGTAGAGGCCGGGGAGCTGTTTTTT. Full variable domain (rest looked up from reference TRBV28 and TRBJ2-2): DVKVTQSSRYLVKRTGEKVFLECVQDMDHENMFWYRQDPGLGLRLIYFSYDVKMKEKGDIPEGYSVSREKKERFSLILESASTNQTSMYLCASSGQAVEAGELFFGEGSRLTVL.

The genes are TRBV12-5 and TRBJ2-1; no definite D call. Germline V gene sequence: CDR1 LGHNT, CDR2 FRNRAP. Trimming took off 1 base at V and 0 bases at J, with 10 bases between the two ends. The CDR3 sequence is 16 residues long. CDR3 DNA sequence: TGTGCTAGTGGTTTGGAGCCTACTGTCTCCTACAATGAGCAGTTCTTC. Translation gives CASGLEPTVSYNEQFF.

The genes are TRBV5-8 and TRBJ2-4; the match to TRBD2 covers 8 bases. The trim removed 2 bases at V and 0 bases at J, leaving 7 bases unmatched. Germline-derived CDR1 and CDR2 are SGHTS and YDEGEE. This CDR3 comprises 17 residues. CDR3: CASSFPLAGLAKNIQYF. CDR3 nucleotides: TGTGCCAGCAGCTTCCCCCTAGCGGGTTTAGCCAAAAACATTCAGTACTTC.

The chain is built from TRBV14 and TRBJ2-1; the D gene is possibly TRBD2 (5 bases). The V end lost 10 bases, the J end lost 6 bases, and 10 bases lay between the germline ends. The CDR3 is 11 residues long. Germline V gene sequence: CDR1 SGHDN, CDR2 FVKESK. The CDR3 sequence: CATGVGNEQFF. Written as DNA, the CDR3 is TGTGCCACCGGGGTGGGCAATGAGCAGTTCTTC.

This clone came up a few times. The chain joins TRBV6-5 to TRBJ2-7; weak D call: TRBD1 (6 bases). The germline V gene encodes CDR1 MNHEY and CDR2 SVGAGI. This CDR3 is built from 13 residues. V lost 10 bases and J lost 3, with 16 bases in between. CDR3: CATRRGSSYEQYF. The DNA of the CDR3 is TGTGCCACCCGTAGGGGGTCGAGCTACGAGCAGTACTTC.

The chain employs TRBV11-2 and TRBJ2-5; TRBD2 is a possible D gene (6 bases). The CDR3 is 14 residues long. Germline loops: CDR1 SGHAT, CDR2 FQNNGV. V was clipped by 5 bases and J by 11 bases, with 21 bases between them. The CDR3 DNA is TGTGCCAGCAGCCCAGGATGGAGGGCAATGGAGCAGTACTTC. It is translated as CASSPGWRAMEQYF.

This clone was seen more than once but under ten times. This chain connects TRBV2 to TRBJ1-2; the match to TRBD1 covers 12 bases. The junction had 1 base not matched to a gene; V was cut back by 7 bases and J by 4 bases. Germline-derived CDR1 and CDR2 are SNHLY and FYNNEI. There are 13 residues in the CDR3. CDR3 sequence reads: CASTGQGAYGYTF. Written as DNA, the CDR3 is TGTGCCAGCACGGGACAGGGGGCCTATGGCTACACCTTC.

The V gene is TRBV14, the J gene TRBJ1-1; D uncertain. The V gene's germline CDR1 is SGHDN and CDR2 FVKESK. The CDR3 has 12 amino acids. Trimming removed 5 bases at V and 3 bases at J, with 7 bases between. The CDR3 nucleotides are TGTGCCAGCAGCTACCAGGACACTGAAGCTTTCTTT. Protein sequence: CASSYQDTEAFF.

This clone has more than one count but fewer than ten. This chain links TRBV11-3 with TRBJ2-7, with D perhaps TRBD2 (6 bases). V lost 5 bases and J 6 bases, leaving 8 bases between the germline ends. CDR1 SGHNT and CDR2 YENEEA come from the germline V gene. The CDR3 is 11 amino acids. CDR3 in amino acids: CASSPGGEQYF. Written as DNA, the CDR3 is TGTGCCAGCAGCCCCGGGGGCGAGCAGTACTTC.

This sequence joins TRBV11-2 and TRBJ1-5, with 7 positions matching TRBD1. There are 16 residues in the CDR3. Germline loops: CDR1 SGHAT, CDR2 FQNNGV. The trim removed 3 bases at V and 5 bases at J, leaving 10 bases unmatched. CDR3 in DNA: TGTGCCAGCAGCTTGTCAAGGACAGGCAGGGATCAGCCCCAGCATTTT. Encoded protein: CASSLSRTGRDQPQHF.

In its sample, this clone was seen once. The rearrangement links TRBV2 to TRBJ2-3, with D possibly being TRBD2 (6 bases). V lost 6 bases to trimming and J lost 0 bases, with 19 bases between them. The germline V gene encodes CDR1 SNHLY and CDR2 FYNNEI. This CDR3 spans 17 amino acids. In DNA form, the CDR3 reads TGTGCCAGCAGGCAACAGCCTAGCGTCTCTAGCACAGATACGCAGTATTTT. Its protein is CASRQQPSVSSTDTQYF.

This rearrangement joins TRBV10-1 to TRBJ1-3; 9 bases fit TRBD1. The CDR3 sequence is 14 residues long. Trimming removed 7 bases from V and 7 bases from J; junction bases left unmatched: 8. CDR1 is WNHNN and CDR2 is SYGVQD in the germline V gene (reference sequence). The CDR3 region is CASTLGQGRNTIYF. Written as DNA, the CDR3 is TGCGCCAGCACCCTGGGACAGGGAAGGAACACCATATATTTT.

CDR3 loop: CASSLVGEGGKYGYTF. The CDR3 DNA sequence: TGCGCCAGCAGCTTAGTAGGGGAAGGGGGAAAGTATGGCTACACCTTC. The chain has TRBV5-1 and TRBJ1-2; maybe TRBD1 (6 bases). The CDR3 extends over 16 amino acids. Trimming stripped 2 bases from V and 5 bases from J, with 19 bases between. Germline V gene data show CDR1 as SGHRS and CDR2 as YFSETQ. The variable domain in full, completed from reference TRBV5-1 and TRBJ1-2, reads KAGVTQTPRYLIKTRGQQVTLSCSPISGHRSVSWYQQTPGQGLQFLFEYFSETQRNKGNFPGRFSGRQFSNSRSEMNVSTLELGDSALYLCASSLVGEGGKYGYTFGSGTRLTVV.

The chain joins TRBV27 to TRBJ1-6; 7 nucleotides agree with TRBD1. The CDR3 runs 17 residues. Germline values: CDR1 MNHEY, CDR2 SMNVEV (reference sequence). V lost 5 bases, J lost 0 bases, and 7 bases stayed unmatched. Here the CDR3 DNA reads TGTGCCAGCAGTCCTTCACAGGGGAGCTCCTATAATTCACCCCTCCACTTT. Encoded protein: CASSPSQGSSYNSPLHF.

The chain combines TRBV5-1 with TRBJ2-5, with D maybe TRBD1 (5 bases). The CDR3 extends over 14 amino acids. Germline CDR1 and CDR2: SGHRS and YFSETQ. The V end was cut by 0 bases, the J end by 9 bases, with 15 bases between. This chain's CDR3 is CASSLDYPPRAQYF. The CDR3 bases are TGCGCCAGCAGCTTGGATTATCCCCCCAGGGCCCAGTACTTC.

The V gene is TRBV7-9, the J gene TRBJ2-1, with 10 bases aligning to TRBD1. The CDR3 is 14 amino acids. Germline assignment: CDR1 SEHNR and CDR2 FQNEAQ (reference sequence). With V trimmed by 5 bases and J by 6 bases, 4 bases remained unmatched. Written as DNA, the CDR3 is TGTGCCAGCAGCCCTGGACAGGGGGGCAATGAGCAGTTCTTC. Translated: CASSPGQGGNEQFF. Variable domain in full (rest from reference TRBV7-9 and TRBJ2-1): DTGVSQNPRHKITKRGQNVTFRCDPISEHNRLYWYRQTLGQGPEFLTYFQNEAQLEKSRLLSDRFSAERPKGSFSTLEIQRTEQGDSAMYLCASSPGQGGNEQFFGPGTRLTVL.

This clone occurred once. The rearrangement joins TRBV10-2 to TRBJ1-6; TRBD1 is a possible D gene (6 bases). The CDR3 length is 15 residues. V lost 6 bases, J lost 7 bases, and 16 bases lay in between. Germline-derived CDR1 and CDR2 are WSHSY and SAAADI. In nucleotides, the CDR3 is TGCGCCAGCAGGACTTCTGGACAGCCGAATTCACCCCTCCACTTT. This sequence encodes CASRTSGQPNSPLHF.

This chain uses TRBV27 with TRBJ2-7, with 10 bases identical to TRBD1. CDR1 MNHEY and CDR2 SMNVEV come from the germline V gene (reference sequence). This CDR3 comprises 14 residues. With 3 bases clipped from V and 6 bases from J, the junction kept 5 bases outside the gene matches. The CDR3 DNA is TGTGCCAGCAGTTTCCGGGACAGGGGAGGCGAGCAGTACTTC. Protein: CASSFRDRGGEQYF.